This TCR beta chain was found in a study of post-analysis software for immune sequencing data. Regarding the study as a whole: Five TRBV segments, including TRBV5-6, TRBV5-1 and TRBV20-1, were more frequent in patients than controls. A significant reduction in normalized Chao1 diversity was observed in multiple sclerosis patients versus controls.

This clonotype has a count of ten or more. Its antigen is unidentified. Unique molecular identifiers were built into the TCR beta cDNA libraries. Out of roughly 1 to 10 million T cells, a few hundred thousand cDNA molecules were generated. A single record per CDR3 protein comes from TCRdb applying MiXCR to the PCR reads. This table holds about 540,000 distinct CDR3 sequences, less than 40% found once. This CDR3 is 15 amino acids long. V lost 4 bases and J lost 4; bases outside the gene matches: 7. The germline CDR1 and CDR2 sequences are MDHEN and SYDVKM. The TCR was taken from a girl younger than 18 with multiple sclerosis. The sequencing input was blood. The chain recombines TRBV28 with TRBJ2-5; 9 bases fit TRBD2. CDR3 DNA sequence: TGTGCCAGCAGTTCCTCTAGCGGGGAAGGAGAGACCCAGTACTTC. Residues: CASSSSSGEGETQYF.